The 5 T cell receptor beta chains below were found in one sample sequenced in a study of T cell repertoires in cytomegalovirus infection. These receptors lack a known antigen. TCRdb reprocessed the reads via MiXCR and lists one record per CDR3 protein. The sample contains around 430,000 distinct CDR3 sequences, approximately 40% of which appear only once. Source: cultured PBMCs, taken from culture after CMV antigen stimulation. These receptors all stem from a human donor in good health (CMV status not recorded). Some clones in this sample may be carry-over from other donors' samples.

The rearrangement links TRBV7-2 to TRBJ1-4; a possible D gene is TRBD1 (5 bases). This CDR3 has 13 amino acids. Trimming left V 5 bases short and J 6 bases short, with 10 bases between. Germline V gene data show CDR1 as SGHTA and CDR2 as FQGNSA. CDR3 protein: CASSQGLHEKLFF. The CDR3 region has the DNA TGTGCCAGCAGCCAGGGCCTTCATGAAAAACTGTTTTTT.

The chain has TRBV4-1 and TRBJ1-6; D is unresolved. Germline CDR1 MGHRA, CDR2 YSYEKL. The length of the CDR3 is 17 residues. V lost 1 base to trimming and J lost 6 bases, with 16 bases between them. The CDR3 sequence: CASSQGEGRLFNSPLHF. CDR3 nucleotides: TGCGCCAGCAGCCAAGGCGAGGGCCGACTTTTTAATTCACCCCTCCACTTT.

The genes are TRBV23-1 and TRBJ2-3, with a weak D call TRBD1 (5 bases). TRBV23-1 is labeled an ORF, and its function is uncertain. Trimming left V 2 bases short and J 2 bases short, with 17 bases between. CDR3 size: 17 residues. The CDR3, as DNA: TGCGCCAGCAGTCAAACTGGGGCCAGCGCAATCACAGATACGCAGTATTTT. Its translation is CASSQTGASAITDTQYF.

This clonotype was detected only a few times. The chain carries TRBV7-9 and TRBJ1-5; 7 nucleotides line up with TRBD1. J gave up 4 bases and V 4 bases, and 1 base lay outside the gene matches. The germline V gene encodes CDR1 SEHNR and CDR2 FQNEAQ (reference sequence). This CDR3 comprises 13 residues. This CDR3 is CASSSTGNQPQHF. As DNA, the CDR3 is TGTGCCAGCAGCTCGACAGGGAATCAGCCCCAGCATTTT.

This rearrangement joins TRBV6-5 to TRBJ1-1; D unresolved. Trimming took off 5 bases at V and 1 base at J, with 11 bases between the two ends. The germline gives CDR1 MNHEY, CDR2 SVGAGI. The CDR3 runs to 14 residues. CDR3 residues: CASSGRTENTEAFF. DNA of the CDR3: TGTGCCAGCAGTGGGCGGACGGAGAACACTGAAGCTTTCTTT.